The entry below gives a single T cell receptor (beta chain) sequence along with its context. As yet, its antigen is unknown. This entry is derived from a study of blood T cells in healthy people across ages. Germline V gene lookup returns CDR1 LGHDT and CDR2 YNNKEL (reference sequence). Trimming pared 6 bases from V and 0 bases from J, leaving 14 bases between. The length of the CDR3 is 15 residues. Next came a second PCR, run for roughly 6 to 11 cycles, which used a sample-barcoded 5' primer along with a J-beta primer mix. TCRdb called the 5' RACE reads again in MiXCR, with one record for every CDR3 protein. This sample has roughly 1,800,000 distinct CDR3 sequences, with roughly 52% found just once. Study findings and constraints: CMV status of donors was not determined, possibly confounding expanded clonotype changes. Roughly linear declines in TCR beta diversity per million T cells occurred with age.

The sequence was obtained from a woman in her forties in good health. The chain couples TRBV3-1 to TRBJ2-5, with D possibly TRBD1 on 5 matching bases. Input material: blood. Here the CDR3 reads CASSSSRQYQETQYF. The CDR3 DNA reads as TGTGCCAGCAGTTCCTCGAGACAGTACCAAGAGACCCAGTACTTC.